These 14 T cell receptor beta chains originate from one sample sequenced in a study of blood T cell repertoires in COVID-19. Measured with immunoSEQ multiplex PCR; TCRdb has only the in-frame clones, and not every one. The sample lists under 20,000 clones; around 82% were seen once. Sequencing input: peripheral blood. The receptors shown here come from a man at least 80 years old with active COVID-19.

The chain recombines TRBV9 with TRBJ2-5; weak D call: TRBD2 (5 bases). The CDR3 runs 14 residues. Germline CDR1 is SGDLS and CDR2 is YYNGEE. Trimming stripped 0 bases from V and 4 bases from J, with 10 bases between. CDR3 in amino acids: CASSVVGRGETQYF. The CDR3 DNA reads TGTGCCAGCAGCGTAGTGGGCCGGGGAGAGACCCAGTACTTC.

This chain uses TRBV19 with TRBJ2-1; D may be TRBD2 (7 bases). The CDR3 consists of 17 residues. The V end was cut by 7 bases, the J end by 0 bases, with 19 bases between. The germline V gene has CDR1 LNHDA and CDR2 SQIVND (reference sequence). This CDR3 is CASTLLPRGASYNEQFF. The CDR3 nucleotides read TGTGCCAGTACCCTCCTTCCTCGGGGGGCCTCCTACAATGAGCAGTTCTTC. Full variable domain (remainder filled in from reference TRBV19 and TRBJ2-1): DGGITQSPKYLFRKEGQNVTLSCEQNLNHDAMYWYRQDPGQGLRLIYYSQIVNDFQKGDIAEGYSVSREKKESFPLTVTSAQKNPTAFYLCASTLLPRGASYNEQFFGPGTRLTVL.

The chain links TRBV4-2 to TRBJ2-1; 9 positions agree with TRBD1. The CDR3 contains 15 residues. Germline CDR1 LGHNA, CDR2 YNFKEQ. Losses at the gene ends were 1 base for V and 5 bases for J; bases not matched to a gene: 3. CDR3 protein: CASSQVGQGNNEQFF. As DNA, the CDR3 is TGTGCCAGCAGCCAAGTTGGACAGGGGAACAATGAGCAGTTCTTC.

The chain links TRBV19 to TRBJ1-6; 8 bases agree with TRBD1. The CDR3 loop spans 14 amino acids. Germline values: CDR1 LNHDA, CDR2 SQIVND (reference sequence). V dropped 9 bases and J dropped 7; count of bases not matched to a gene: 8. CDR3 sequence: CASAETGVNSPLHF. The DNA for the CDR3 is TGTGCCAGCGCCGAGACAGGGGTGAATTCACCCCTCCACTTT.

The rearrangement links TRBV11-2 to TRBJ2-2; 10 bases line up with TRBD2. V dropped 4 bases and J dropped 3; count of bases not matched to a gene: 14. The CDR3 spans 19 residues. Germline CDR1 reads SGHAT; CDR2 reads FQNNGV. Here the CDR3 DNA reads TGTGCCAGCAGCTACAGAGCCGGGACTAGCGTATTCGACACCGGGGAGCTGTTTTTT. This encodes CASSYRAGTSVFDTGELFF.

The rearrangement links TRBV14 to TRBJ2-3, with TRBD1 identical over 7 bases. Per the germline V gene, CDR1 is SGHDN and CDR2 is FVKESK. The trim removed 5 bases at V and 10 bases at J, leaving 15 bases unmatched. The CDR3 length is 15 residues. In DNA, the CDR3 is TGTGCCAGCAGCTCGACCGGGACAGTTTTCGGGCCGCAGTATTTT. Translation: CASSSTGTVFGPQYF.

The rearrangement links TRBV18 to TRBJ2-3; D unresolved. Germline V gives CDR1 KGHSH, CDR2 LQKENI. Trimming removed 6 bases at V and 4 bases at J, with 26 bases between. This CDR3 is 18 amino acids long. In nucleotides, the CDR3 is TGTGCCAGCTCCCCTAAGCATGTATCGGCGGCGCGACCAGATACGCAGTATTTT. The encoded protein is CASSPKHVSAARPDTQYF. Together with reference TRBV18 and TRBJ2-3, the CDR3 gives the full variable domain: NAGVMQNPRHLVRRRGQEARLRCSPMKGHSHVYWYRQLPEEGLKFMVYLQKENIIDESGMPKERFSAEFPKEGPSILRIQQVVRGDSAAYFCASSPKHVSAARPDTQYFGPGTRLTVL.

The chain uses TRBV4-1 and TRBJ2-7, with TRBD1 identical over 8 bases. Trimming took 6 bases from V and 4 from J; bases not matched to a gene: 8. CDR1 is MGHRA, CDR2 YSYEKL, per germline. The CDR3 sequence is 14 residues long. CDR3 amino acids: CASSPDRGRYEQYF. CDR3 coding DNA: TGCGCCAGCAGTCCAGACAGGGGACGATACGAGCAGTACTTC.

This clone was picked up one time. This chain joins TRBV7-6 and TRBJ2-5, with 13 nucleotides matching TRBD2. This CDR3 contains 17 residues. Germline CDR1 SGHVS, CDR2 FNYEAQ. V lost 11 bases and J lost 2; bases outside the gene matches: 14. The CDR3 sequence: CAVAGLTSGGGQETQYF. Written as DNA, the CDR3 is TGTGCCGTAGCAGGACTCACTAGCGGGGGGGGTCAAGAGACCCAGTACTTC.

The CDR3: CASSLSPSNEQFF. For the CDR3, the DNA is TGTGCCAGCAGCTTGAGTCCCAGCAATGAGCAGTTCTTC. The J gene is TRBJ2-1, the V gene TRBV5-4; no reliable D call. Germline CDR1 and CDR2: SGHNT and YYREEE (reference sequence). The CDR3 has 13 residues. Trimming stripped 1 base from V and 6 bases from J, with 8 bases between.

The V gene is TRBV7-9, the J gene TRBJ2-7; D is unclear. CDR3 length: 14 amino acids. Trimming took 3 bases from V and 3 from J, leaving 12 bases between them. Germline V gene sequence: CDR1 SEHNR, CDR2 FQNEAQ (reference sequence). CDR3 in DNA: TGTGCCAGCAGCTTTGGTGCAGTTCTCTACGAGCAGTACTTC. This translates into CASSFGAVLYEQYF.

V usage is TRBV19 and J usage is TRBJ1-6; TRBD1 aligns across 7 bases. CDR1 is LNHDA, CDR2 SQIVND, per germline (reference sequence). The CDR3 sequence is 14 residues long. The V and J ends lost 5 bases and 11 bases, in that order; junction bases with no gene match: 9. The CDR3 here is CASSDGTAGTPLHF. CDR3 sequence (DNA): TGTGCCAGTAGTGATGGGACAGCAGGGACACCCCTCCACTTT.

The chain links TRBV7-2 to TRBJ1-4; 9 nucleotides agree with TRBD1. V lost 5 bases, J lost 8 bases, and 9 bases stayed unmatched. This CDR3 has 15 residues. Germline CDR1 is SGHTA and CDR2 is FQGNSA. Here the CDR3 DNA reads TGTGCCAGCAGCCTCAACAGGGGGCGCGGAGAAAAACTGTTTTTT. It encodes CASSLNRGRGEKLFF.

This rearrangement joins TRBV7-2 to TRBJ2-3; possibly TRBD2 for D (7 bases). With 5 bases removed from V and 8 bases from J, the gap between germline ends came to 14 bases. Germline V lookup: CDR1 SGHTA, CDR2 FQGNSA. The length of the CDR3 is 13 residues. The CDR3 nucleotides read TGTGCCAGCAGCCAGGCGGGGGCAGCTACGCAGTATTTT. Translated: CASSQAGAATQYF.